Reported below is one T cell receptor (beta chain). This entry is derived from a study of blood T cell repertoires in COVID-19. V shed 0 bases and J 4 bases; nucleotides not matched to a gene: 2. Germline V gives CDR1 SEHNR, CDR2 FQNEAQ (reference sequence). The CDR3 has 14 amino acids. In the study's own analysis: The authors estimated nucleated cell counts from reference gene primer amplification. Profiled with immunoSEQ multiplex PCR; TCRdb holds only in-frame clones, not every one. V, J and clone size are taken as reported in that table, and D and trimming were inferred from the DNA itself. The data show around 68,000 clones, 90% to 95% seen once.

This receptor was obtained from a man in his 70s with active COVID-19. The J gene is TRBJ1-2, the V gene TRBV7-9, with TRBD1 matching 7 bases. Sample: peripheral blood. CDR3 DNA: TGTGCCAGCAGCTTAGCGGACAGGATCTATGGCTACACCTTC. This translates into CASSLADRIYGYTF. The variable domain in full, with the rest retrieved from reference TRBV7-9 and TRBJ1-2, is DTGVSQNPRHKITKRGQNVTFRCDPISEHNRLYWYRQTLGQGPEFLTYFQNEAQLEKSRLLSDRFSAERPKGSFSTLEIQRTEQGDSAMYLCASSLADRIYGYTFGSGTRLTVV.